This T cell receptor beta chain was sequenced in a study of T cells after yellow fever vaccination (dated by TCRdb to about 2019). As for the study more broadly: The SMART-Seq v4 Ultra Low Input RNA kit was used to prepare libraries from fractions with low cell numbers. Blood samples were taken at several timepoints before and after primary and secondary immunization, and bulk PBMC replicates and cell subsets were isolated. Bulk TCR alpha and beta repertoires were sequenced longitudinally to track T-cell clones before and after primary and booster YFV17D yellow fever vaccination. Two healthy male donors made up the cohort, one aged 18 to 30 years and the other aged 30 to 40 years.

The treatment or condition label here, explained by the study, means: live attenuated yellow fever vaccine strain. At each blood-draw timepoint, two biological replicates of bulk PBMCs were collected. A standard Ficoll-Paque protocol was used to isolate PBMCs from peripheral blood. TriZol was used to extract RNA from bulk PBMCs, CD4 and CD8 fractions, and dextramer-positive and dextramer-negative fractions. The research as a whole found: The secondary T-cell response was weaker than the primary response but faster, peaking on day 5 instead of day 15. A small fraction of clonotypes showed up in both the CD4 and CD8 compartments, probably as a result of convergent recombination. Because abundant contaminating clonotypes from the bulk population could be contained in FACS-sorted repertoires, computational filtering was required. Most clones expanded after primary vaccination (96% of CD4 and roughly 88% of CD8) were re-detected after the booster, suggesting that broad memory maintenance occurred. Because the study included only a couple of donors, the extent to which the findings can be generalized is limited.

TCR cDNA was synthesized by 5'RACE template switching, which introduced a universal primer site and unique molecular identifiers. Priming of cDNA synthesis was performed from both the TCR alpha and TCR beta constant segments. Two PCR steps were used to amplify libraries, with sample barcodes and sequencing adapters being added in the second step. Sequencing of the libraries was done on either Illumina HiSeq 2500 (2x100 bp) or NovaSeq (2x150 bp). The original pipeline was this. MIGEC handled demultiplexing of reads and collapsing into UMI consensus sequences, while MiXCR performed V(D)J alignment. Clonotypes responding to the vaccine were identified with edgeR on replicate PBMC samples, with the criteria of FDR below 0.01 and a log2 fold change above 5 up to day 15. CD4 or CD8 identity was assigned to each bulk clonotype according to whether the clonotype was present at higher abundance in the sequenced CD4 repertoire or the sequenced CD8 repertoire. TCRdb handled the public reads itself, with Q25 trimming in fastp and clone calling in MiXCR, and kept productive beta chains. Each record represents a unique CDR3 protein, reported with the most common genes and DNA among its rows. The V and J calls, along with clone size, are taken from TCRdb and not from the paper's own processing. The table for this sample lists some 500,000 distinct CDR3 sequences; about 14% of them were counted only once. The top ten clonotypes cover more than 13% of the sample.

This clonotype was picked up a small number of times. The specificity of this receptor is unknown. The record has no base qualities; no much larger clone is one base away. The sequence derives from a man younger than 40 who received the YFV17D yellow fever vaccine. Material: PBMCs, obtained on the day of the yellow fever booster vaccination.

The nucleotides read TGTGCCAGCAGCCAAGAGTCAGGATCGTTTCGTTACGAGCAGTACTTC. This translates into CASSQESGSFRYEQYF. Recombination connected TRBV4-2 to TRBJ2-7; no D gene call is confident. The CDR3 spans 16 residues, from the cysteine through the phenylalanine. Only CDR3 DNA remains: 48 bases, in frame from the first base. V and J lose 0 bases and 4 bases, and a span of 16 bases separates them. CDR1 is given as LGHNA and CDR2 as YNFKEQ, both from the germline V gene.